The 3 T cell receptor beta chains given below trace back to one sample, sequenced in a study of CD8+ T cells in alopecia areata. cDNA serving as the sequencing template came from extracted, reverse transcribed RNA. Generated by immunoSEQ multiplex PCR, the TCRdb table keeps only in-frame clones and is missing some. Among some 30,000 clones listed, approximately 56% were seen once. The sequenced sample consisted of NKG2D-high CD8+ T cells sorted from blood. All receptors come from a human donor with alopecia areata.

About this clone: The junction departs from germline at one end; a sequencing error may be responsible. This sequence joins TRBV19 and TRBJ1-2, with 12 bases fitting TRBD1. CDR1 and CDR2 (germline): LNHDA, SQIVND (reference sequence). This CDR3 contains 15 residues. The CDR3 nucleotides read TGTGCCAGTAGCATAGGGACAGGGGGCGGAAATGGCTACACCTTC. Amino acid sequence: CASSIGTGGGNGYTF.

CDR3 amino acids: CASSFGRSNYEQYF. In nucleotides, the CDR3 is TGTGCCAGCAGCTTCGGGCGGAGCAACTACGAGCAGTACTTC. This chain joins TRBV7-9 and TRBJ2-7; D gene uncertain. Germline V gene data show CDR1 as SEHNR and CDR2 as FQNEAQ (reference sequence). With 3 bases removed from V and 3 bases from J, the gap between germline ends came to 12 bases. The CDR3 is made up of 14 amino acids.

The chain joins TRBV2 to TRBJ1-1, with 8 bases identical to TRBD1. J gave up 8 bases and V 6 bases, and 11 bases lay outside the gene matches. The CDR3 extends over 14 amino acids. Germline values: CDR1 SNHLY, CDR2 FYNNEI. CDR3 in amino acids: CASRDGQGLGEAFF. Written as DNA, the CDR3 is TGTGCCAGCAGGGATGGACAGGGTTTAGGAGAAGCTTTCTTT.